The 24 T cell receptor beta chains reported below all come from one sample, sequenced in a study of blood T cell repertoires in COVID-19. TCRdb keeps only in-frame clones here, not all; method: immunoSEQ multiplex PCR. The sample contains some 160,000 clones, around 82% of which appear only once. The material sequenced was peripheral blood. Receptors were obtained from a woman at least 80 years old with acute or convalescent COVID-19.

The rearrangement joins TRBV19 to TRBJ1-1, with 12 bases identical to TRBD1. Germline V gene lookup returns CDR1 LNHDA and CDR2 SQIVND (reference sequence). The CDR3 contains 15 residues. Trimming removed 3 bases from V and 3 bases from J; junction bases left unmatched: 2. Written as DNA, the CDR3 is TGTGCCAGTAGTATCGGGACAGGGGGCTACACTGAAGCTTTCTTT. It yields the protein CASSIGTGGYTEAFF.

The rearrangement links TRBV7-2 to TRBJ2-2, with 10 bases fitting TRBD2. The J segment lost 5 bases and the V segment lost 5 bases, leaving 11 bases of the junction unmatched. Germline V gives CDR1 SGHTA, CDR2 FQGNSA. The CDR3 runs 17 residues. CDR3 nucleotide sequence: TGTGCCAGCAGCCTTGGACTAGCGGAGGCGAGGACCGGGGAGCTGTTTTTT. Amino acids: CASSLGLAEARTGELFF.

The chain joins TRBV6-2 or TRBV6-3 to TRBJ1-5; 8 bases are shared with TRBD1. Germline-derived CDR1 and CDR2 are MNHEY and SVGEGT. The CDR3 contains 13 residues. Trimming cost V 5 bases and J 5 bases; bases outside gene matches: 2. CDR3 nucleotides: TGTGCCAGCAGTCAGGGGGCCCATCAGCCCCAGCATTTT. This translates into CASSQGAHQPQHF.

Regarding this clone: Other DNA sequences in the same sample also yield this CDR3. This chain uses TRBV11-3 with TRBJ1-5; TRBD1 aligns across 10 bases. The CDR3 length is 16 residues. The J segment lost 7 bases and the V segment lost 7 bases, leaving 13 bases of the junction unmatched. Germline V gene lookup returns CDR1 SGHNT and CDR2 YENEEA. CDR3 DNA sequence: TGTGCCAGCATCCCGGGACAGGGGAAGTTGGGGCAGCCCCAGCATTTT. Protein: CASIPGQGKLGQPQHF.

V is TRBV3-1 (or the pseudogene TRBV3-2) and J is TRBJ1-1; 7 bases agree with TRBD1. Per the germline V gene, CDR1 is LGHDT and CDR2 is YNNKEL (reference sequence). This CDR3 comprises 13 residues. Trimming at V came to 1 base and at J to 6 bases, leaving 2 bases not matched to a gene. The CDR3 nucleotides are TGTGCCAGCAGCCAAGGGACAGGCTCTGAAGCTTTCTTT. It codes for CASSQGTGSEAFF.

The CDR3 sequence is CASSLFLAGGPQETQYF. The CDR3 region has the DNA TGTGCCAGCAGCTTATTTTTAGCGGGAGGCCCGCAAGAGACCCAGTACTTC. The gene calls are TRBV7-8 and TRBJ2-5; 10 bases agree with TRBD2. The V and J ends lost 2 bases and 2 bases, in that order; junction bases with no gene match: 8. The germline gives CDR1 SGHVS, CDR2 FQNEAQ. The length of the CDR3 is 17 residues.

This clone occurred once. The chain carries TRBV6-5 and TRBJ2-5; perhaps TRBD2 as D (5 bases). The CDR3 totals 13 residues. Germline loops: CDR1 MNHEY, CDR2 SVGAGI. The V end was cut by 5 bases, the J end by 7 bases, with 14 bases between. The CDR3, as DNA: TGTGCCAGCAGTCGGACTCCACGGGGGACCCAGTACTTC. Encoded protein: CASSRTPRGTQYF.

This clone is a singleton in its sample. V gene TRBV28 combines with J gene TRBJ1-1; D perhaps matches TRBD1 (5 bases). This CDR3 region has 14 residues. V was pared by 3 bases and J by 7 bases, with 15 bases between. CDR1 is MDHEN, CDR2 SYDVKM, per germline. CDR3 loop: CASSFAATRGEAFF. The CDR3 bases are TGTGCCAGCAGTTTTGCAGCTACAAGGGGTGAAGCTTTCTTT.

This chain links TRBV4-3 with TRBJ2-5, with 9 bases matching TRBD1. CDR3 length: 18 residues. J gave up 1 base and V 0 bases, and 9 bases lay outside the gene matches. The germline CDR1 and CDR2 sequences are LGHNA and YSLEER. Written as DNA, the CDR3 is TGCGCCAGCAGCCAAGATCGGGCGGACAGGGGCTTCCAAGAGACCCAGTACTTC. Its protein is CASSQDRADRGFQETQYF.

CDR3 sequence (DNA): TGTGCCACCAGTACAGGGGAAGAGACCCAGTACTTC. This codes for CATSTGEETQYF. This chain links TRBV15 with TRBJ2-5; 7 bases agree with TRBD1. Per germline, CDR1 LNHNV and CDR2 YYDKDF (reference sequence). The CDR3 spans 12 residues. V lost 6 bases and J lost 3; bases outside the gene matches: 1.

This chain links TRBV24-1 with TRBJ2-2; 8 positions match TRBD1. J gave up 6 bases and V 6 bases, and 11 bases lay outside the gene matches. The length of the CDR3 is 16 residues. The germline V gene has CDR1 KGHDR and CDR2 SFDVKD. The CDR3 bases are TGTGCCACCAGTCAGGGGCGGACAGGGTATCCCGGGGAGCTGTTTTTT. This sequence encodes CATSQGRTGYPGELFF.

DNA of the CDR3: TGTGCCAGCAGCACCGACAGGGATAGACTGTTTTTT. This sequence encodes CASSTDRDRLFF. The chain combines TRBV7-2 with TRBJ1-4; 7 bases fit TRBD1. This CDR3 region has 12 residues. Germline CDR1 reads SGHTA; CDR2 reads FQGNSA. Trimming at V came to 5 bases and at J to 13 bases, leaving 7 bases not matched to a gene. The variable domain in full, with the rest retrieved from reference TRBV7-2 and TRBJ1-4, is GAGVSQSPSNKVTEKGKDVELRCDPISGHTALYWYRQSLGQGLEFLIYFQGNSAPDKSGLPSDRFSAERTGGSVSTLTIQRTQQEDSAVYLCASSTDRDRLFFGSGTQLSVL.

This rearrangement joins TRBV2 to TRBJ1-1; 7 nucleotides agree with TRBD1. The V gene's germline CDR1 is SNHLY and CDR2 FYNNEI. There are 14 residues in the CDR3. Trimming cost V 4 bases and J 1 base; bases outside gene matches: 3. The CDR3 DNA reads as TGTGCCAGCAGTGTTTCAGGGGGGAACACTGAAGCTTTCTTT. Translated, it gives CASSVSGGNTEAFF.

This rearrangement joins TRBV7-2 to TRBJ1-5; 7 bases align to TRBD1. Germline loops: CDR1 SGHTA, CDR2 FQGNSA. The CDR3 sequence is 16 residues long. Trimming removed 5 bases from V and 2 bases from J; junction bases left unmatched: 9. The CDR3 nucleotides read TGTGCCAGCAGCCCGGGAGGGGGCGATCGCAATCAGCCCCAGCATTTT. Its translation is CASSPGGGDRNQPQHF.

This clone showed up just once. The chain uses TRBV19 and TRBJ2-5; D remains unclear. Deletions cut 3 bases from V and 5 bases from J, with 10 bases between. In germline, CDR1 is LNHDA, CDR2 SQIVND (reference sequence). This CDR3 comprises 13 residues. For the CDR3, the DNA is TGTGCCAGTAGTATCCAGGTCAGGGAGACCCAGTACTTC. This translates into CASSIQVRETQYF.

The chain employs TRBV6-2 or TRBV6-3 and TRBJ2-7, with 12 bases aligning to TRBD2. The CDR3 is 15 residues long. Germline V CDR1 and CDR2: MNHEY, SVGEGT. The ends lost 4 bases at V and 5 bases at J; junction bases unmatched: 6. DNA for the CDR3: TGTGCCAGCAGTTTAAGACTAGCGGGAGCGGACGAGCAGTACTTC. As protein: CASSLRLAGADEQYF.

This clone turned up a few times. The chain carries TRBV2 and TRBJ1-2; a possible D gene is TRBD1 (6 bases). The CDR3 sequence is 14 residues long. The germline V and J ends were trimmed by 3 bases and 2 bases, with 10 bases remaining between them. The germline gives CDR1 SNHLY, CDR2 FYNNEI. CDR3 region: CASSDTGKNYGYTF. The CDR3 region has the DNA TGTGCCAGCAGTGACACAGGGAAAAACTATGGCTACACCTTC.

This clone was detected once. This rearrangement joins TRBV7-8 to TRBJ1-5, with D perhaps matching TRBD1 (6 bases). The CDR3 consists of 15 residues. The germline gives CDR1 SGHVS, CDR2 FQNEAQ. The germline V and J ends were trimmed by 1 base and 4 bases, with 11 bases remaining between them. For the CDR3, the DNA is TGTGCCAGCAGCTTAGGGACAGAGGCAAATCAGCCCCAGCATTTT. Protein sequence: CASSLGTEANQPQHF.

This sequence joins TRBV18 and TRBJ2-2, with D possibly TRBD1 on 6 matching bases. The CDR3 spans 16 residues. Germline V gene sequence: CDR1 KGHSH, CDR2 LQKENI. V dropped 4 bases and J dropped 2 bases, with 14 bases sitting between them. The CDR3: CASSLNRELNTGELFF. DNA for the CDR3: TGTGCCAGCTCACTGAACAGGGAACTCAACACCGGGGAGCTGTTTTTT. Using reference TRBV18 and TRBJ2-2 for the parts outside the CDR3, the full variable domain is NAGVMQNPRHLVRRRGQEARLRCSPMKGHSHVYWYRQLPEEGLKFMVYLQKENIIDESGMPKERFSAEFPKEGPSILRIQQVVRGDSAAYFCASSLNRELNTGELFFGEGSRLTVL.

The CDR3 is CASSQDVGQYNEQFF. Written as DNA, the CDR3 is TGCGCCAGCAGCCAAGATGTGGGACAGTACAATGAGCAGTTCTTC. The chain employs TRBV4-3 and TRBJ2-1; 7 nucleotides line up with TRBD1. The CDR3 runs 15 residues. V was clipped by 0 bases and J by 4 bases; unmatched bases: 3. Germline lookup yields CDR1 LGHNA and CDR2 YSLEER.

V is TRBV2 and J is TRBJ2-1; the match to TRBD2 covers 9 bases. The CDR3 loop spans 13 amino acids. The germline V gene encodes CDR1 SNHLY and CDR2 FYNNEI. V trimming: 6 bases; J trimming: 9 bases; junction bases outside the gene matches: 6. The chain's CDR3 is CASSPSGMGEQFF. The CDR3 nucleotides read TGTGCCAGCAGCCCTAGCGGGATGGGTGAGCAGTTCTTC.

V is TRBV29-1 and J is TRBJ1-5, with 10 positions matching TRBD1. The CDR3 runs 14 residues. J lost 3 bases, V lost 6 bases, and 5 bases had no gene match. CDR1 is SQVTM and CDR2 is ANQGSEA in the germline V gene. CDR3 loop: CSVSTGGYNQPQHF. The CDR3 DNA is TGCAGCGTATCGACAGGGGGCTACAATCAGCCCCAGCATTTT.

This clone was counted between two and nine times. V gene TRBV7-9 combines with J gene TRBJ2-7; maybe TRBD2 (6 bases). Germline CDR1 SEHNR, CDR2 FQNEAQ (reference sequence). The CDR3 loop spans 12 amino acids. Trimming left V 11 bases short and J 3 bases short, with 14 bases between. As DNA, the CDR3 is TGTGCCGGGGGGAGTGATCACTACGAGCAGTACTTC. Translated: CAGGSDHYEQYF.

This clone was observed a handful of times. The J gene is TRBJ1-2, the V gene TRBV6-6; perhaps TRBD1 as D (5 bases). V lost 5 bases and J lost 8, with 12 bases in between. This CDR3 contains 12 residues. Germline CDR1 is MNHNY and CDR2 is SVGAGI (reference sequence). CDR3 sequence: CASSGGTRGYTF. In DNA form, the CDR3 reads TGTGCCAGCAGTGGAGGGACGAGAGGCTACACCTTC.